The entry that follows covers one TCR beta chain sequence. In the original processing: Amplification of reference gene primers provided the estimated nucleated cell counts. The assay was immunoSEQ multiplex PCR, and TCRdb's table has in-frame clones only and misses some. D and trimming were read from the DNA, whereas the V and J calls and clone size are those reported in that table. The table records around 700,000 clones, 80% to 90% of them present only once. V lost 2 bases, J lost 3 bases, and 10 bases lay in between. This CDR3 is built from 14 residues. Looked up from germline, CDR1 is LGHDT and CDR2 is YNNKEL (reference sequence). This record comes from a study of blood T cell repertoires in COVID-19. On the study more broadly: COVID-19 samples collected from the United States, Italy and Spain covered acute and convalescent phases.

The J gene is TRBJ1-1, the V gene TRBV3-1 (or the pseudogene TRBV3-2), with D unclear. This TCR was recovered from a woman younger than 30 with acute or convalescent COVID-19. Input material: peripheral blood. CDR3 sequence (DNA): TGTGCCAGCAGCCAATCCCGAGTGGACACTGAAGCTTTCTTT. Protein sequence: CASSQSRVDTEAFF.